The subject of this entry is one T cell receptor beta chain. Its antigen is undetermined. The sample is drawn from a study of cytomegalovirus exposure and HLA in healthy donors. Overall study context: Early released data had around 89 million unique TCRs, all coming from HLA-typed donors.

The study's findings and limits: A previous analysis found most TCR beta V segments productive roughly 87% or roughly 30% of the time.

PCR was performed using 60 Vbeta and 13 Jbeta primers. The authors' processing: Later analysis identified tens of millions of unique TCR beta chains, about 10 million shared. The assay was immunoSEQ multiplex PCR, and TCRdb's table has in-frame clones only and misses some. The V and J calls and clone size are taken from that table; D and trimming were inferred from the DNA. Reported are 180,000 or so clones; the ten largest clones contain around 0.7%. V gave up 2 bases and J gave up 2 bases; unmatched junction bases: 4. Germline V lookup: CDR1 SGHTA, CDR2 FQGNSA. The length of the CDR3 is 15 residues.

This clonotype was sampled from a boy aged 10-17 years in good health and CMV-seronegative. Sequencing was done on a sample of PBMCs. V is TRBV7-2 and J is TRBJ2-3, with TRBD2 matching 7 bases. CDR3 sequence: CASSLSGGYTDTQYF. CDR3 nucleotides: TGTGCCAGCAGCTTATCGGGGGGATACACAGATACGCAGTATTTT.